This passage covers 11 T cell receptor beta chains from one sample sequenced in a study of OX40 agonist ivuxolimab in advanced cancers. The assay was immunoSEQ multiplex PCR, and TCRdb's table has in-frame clones only and misses some. The table has about 73,000 clones, 85% to 90% seen once. Material: CD4+ or CD8+ T cells sorted from blood, obtained in a trial of the OX40 agonist ivuxolimab. These receptor sequences come from an adult with an advanced solid tumor such as melanoma, head and neck, liver or kidney cancer.

The chain has TRBV9 and TRBJ1-4; D is possibly TRBD1 (6 bases). CDR1 is SGDLS and CDR2 is YYNGEE in the germline V gene. V gave up 6 bases and J gave up 15 bases, with 27 bases separating them. This CDR3 has 15 amino acids. The CDR3 here is CASTAGARGGERMFF. CDR3 coding DNA: TGTGCCAGCACCGCGGGGGCCCGGGGGGGCGAACGAATGTTTTTT.

This clone was observed a few times. The chain recombines TRBV28 with TRBJ2-7, with D hard to call. V lost 6 bases and J lost 7, with 13 bases in between. Germline loops: CDR1 MDHEN, CDR2 SYDVKM. The CDR3 runs to 12 residues. CDR3 sequence: CASSRPLGEQYF. CDR3 nucleotides: TGTGCCAGCAGCCGCCCCTTGGGTGAGCAGTACTTC.

This chain links TRBV9 with TRBJ2-5; D is perhaps TRBD2 (6 bases). Trimming took 2 bases from V and 5 from J, leaving 13 bases between them. The CDR3 has 14 residues. Germline V lookup: CDR1 SGDLS, CDR2 YYNGEE. CDR3 protein: CASSVSGGGETQYF. The CDR3 DNA sequence: TGTGCCAGCAGCGTTAGCGGAGGCGGGGAGACCCAGTACTTC.

As concerns this clone: One junction end does not reproduce the germline sequence, and a read error may be involved. The chain employs TRBV5-1 and TRBJ2-5, with unresolved D. The CDR3 spans 13 residues. Germline V gives CDR1 SGHRS, CDR2 YFSETQ. This CDR3 is CASKFGSQGTQYF. Here the CDR3 DNA reads TGCGCCAGCAAGTTTGGGTCCCAAGGGACCCAGTACTTC.

In DNA form, the CDR3 reads TGTGCCAGCTCACCAAAAGACACAGATACGCAGTATTTT. It codes for CASSPKDTDTQYF. The V gene is TRBV18, the J gene TRBJ2-3; D is uncertain. Between the trimmed V and J ends, which lost 2 bases and 2 bases, there was a span of 5 bases. Germline assignment: CDR1 KGHSH and CDR2 LQKENI. There are 13 residues in the CDR3.

The chain is built from TRBV28 and TRBJ2-1, with 7 bases aligning to TRBD1. The length of the CDR3 is 13 residues. After removal of 7 bases from V and 5 bases from J, the junction contained 5 bases not matched to a gene. Germline CDR1 MDHEN, CDR2 SYDVKM. The CDR3 nucleotides read TGTGCCAGCAATCTTGGACAGGACAATGAGCAGTTCTTC. As protein: CASNLGQDNEQFF.

This chain uses TRBV29-1 with TRBJ2-3; 7 bases line up with TRBD1. Unmatched junction bases numbered 12, after V lost 5 bases and J lost 4 bases. CDR3 length: 15 amino acids. Germline CDR1 is SQVTM and CDR2 is ANQGSEA. The CDR3 region is CSVRTPSRGSDTQYF. The CDR3 DNA sequence: TGCAGCGTTCGGACGCCTAGCAGGGGGTCAGATACGCAGTATTTT.

The chain combines TRBV7-9 with TRBJ2-1, with 9 bases matching TRBD2. Germline CDR1 reads SEHNR; CDR2 reads FQNEAQ (reference sequence). The CDR3 totals 15 residues. V shed 3 bases, J shed 7 bases, and the junction held 7 bases outside the gene matches. The CDR3 nucleotides are TGTGCCAGCAGCTTGGGGCGGGGGGGCCGAAATGAGCAGTTCTTC. As protein: CASSLGRGGRNEQFF.

The chain is built from TRBV5-6 and TRBJ1-1; 7 nucleotides align to TRBD1. The CDR3 has 15 residues. Trimming cost V 4 bases and J 2 bases; bases outside gene matches: 8. CDR1 and CDR2 (germline): SGHDT, YYEEEE. The CDR3 region has the DNA TGTGCCAGCAGCCACACCGGGACAGAAAACACTGAAGCTTTCTTT. Translation gives CASSHTGTENTEAFF.

V is TRBV19 and J is TRBJ2-6, with 7 bases identical to TRBD1. The V gene's germline CDR1 is LNHDA and CDR2 SQIVND (reference sequence). Germline trimming cut 7 bases from V and 0 bases from J; bases unmatched to any gene: 6. The CDR3 is 16 residues long. The CDR3, as DNA: TGTGCCAGTACGGACAGGCGCGACTCTGGGGCCAACGTCCTGACTTTC. Its protein product is CASTDRRDSGANVLTF. The variable domain in full, completed from reference TRBV19 and TRBJ2-6, reads DGGITQSPKYLFRKEGQNVTLSCEQNLNHDAMYWYRQDPGQGLRLIYYSQIVNDFQKGDIAEGYSVSREKKESFPLTVTSAQKNPTAFYLCASTDRRDSGANVLTFGAGSRLTVL.

V gene TRBV6-5 combines with J gene TRBJ2-5; maybe TRBD2 (5 bases). This CDR3 spans 13 amino acids. CDR1 MNHEY and CDR2 SVGAGI come from the germline V gene. Between the trimmed V and J ends, which lost 2 bases and 7 bases, there was a span of 11 bases. The CDR3 protein is CASSYGIEGTQYF. CDR3 bases: TGTGCCAGCAGTTACGGTATTGAGGGGACCCAGTACTTC.